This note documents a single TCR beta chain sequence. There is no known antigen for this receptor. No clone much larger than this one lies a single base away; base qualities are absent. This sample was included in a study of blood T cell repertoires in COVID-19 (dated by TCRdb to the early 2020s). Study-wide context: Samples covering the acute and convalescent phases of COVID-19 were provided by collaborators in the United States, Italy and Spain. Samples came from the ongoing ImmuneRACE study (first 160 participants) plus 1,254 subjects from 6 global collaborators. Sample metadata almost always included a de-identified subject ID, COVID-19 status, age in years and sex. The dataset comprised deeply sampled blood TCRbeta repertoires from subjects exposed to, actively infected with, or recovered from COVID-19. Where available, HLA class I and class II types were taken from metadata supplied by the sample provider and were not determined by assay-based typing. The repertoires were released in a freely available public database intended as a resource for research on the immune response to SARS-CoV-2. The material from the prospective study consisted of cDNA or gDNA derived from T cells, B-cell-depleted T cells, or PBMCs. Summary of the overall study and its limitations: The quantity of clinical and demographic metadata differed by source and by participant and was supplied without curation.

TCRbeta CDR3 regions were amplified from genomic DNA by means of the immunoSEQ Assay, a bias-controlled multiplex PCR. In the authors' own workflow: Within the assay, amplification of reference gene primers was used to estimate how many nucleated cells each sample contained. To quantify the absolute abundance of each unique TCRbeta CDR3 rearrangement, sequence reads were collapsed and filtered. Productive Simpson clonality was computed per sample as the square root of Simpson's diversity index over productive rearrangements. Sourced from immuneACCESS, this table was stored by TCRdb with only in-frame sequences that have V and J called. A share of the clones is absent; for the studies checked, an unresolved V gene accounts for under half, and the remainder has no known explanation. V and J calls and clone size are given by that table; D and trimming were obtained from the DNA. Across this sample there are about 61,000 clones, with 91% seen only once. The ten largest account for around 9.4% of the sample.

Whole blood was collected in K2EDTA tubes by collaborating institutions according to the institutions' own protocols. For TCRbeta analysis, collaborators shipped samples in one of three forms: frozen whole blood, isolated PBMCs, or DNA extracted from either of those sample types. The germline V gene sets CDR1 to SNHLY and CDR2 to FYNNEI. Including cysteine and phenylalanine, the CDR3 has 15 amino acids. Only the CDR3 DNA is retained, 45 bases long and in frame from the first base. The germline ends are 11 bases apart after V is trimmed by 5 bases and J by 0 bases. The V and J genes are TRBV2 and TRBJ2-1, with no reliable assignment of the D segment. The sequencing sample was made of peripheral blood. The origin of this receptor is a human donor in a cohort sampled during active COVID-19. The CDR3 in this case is CASSRLMGSYNEQFF. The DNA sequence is TGTGCCAGCAGTCGACTTATGGGCTCCTACAATGAGCAGTTCTTC.